These 25 T cell receptor beta chains were all obtained from the same sample, sequenced in a study of T cells in localized non-small cell lung cancer. The assay was immunoSEQ multiplex PCR, and TCRdb's table has in-frame clones only and misses some. This table has 11,000 to 15,000 clones, roughly 80% appearing once. The material sequenced was peripheral blood, taken before any cancer treatment. All receptors come from a female donor at least 60 years old with stage I squamous cell lung carcinoma.

This clone was found once. V usage is TRBV5-1 and J usage is TRBJ1-1; TRBD1 matches 11 bases. V lost 4 bases to trimming and J lost 7 bases; unmatched junction nucleotides: 9. Germline V gene data show CDR1 as SGHRS and CDR2 as YFSETQ. CDR3 length: 15 amino acids. CDR3 DNA sequence: TGCGCCAGCAGCGTTGGGACAGGGGGTTCGAGTGAAGCTTTCTTT. It is translated as CASSVGTGGSSEAFF. The full variable domain, with the rest looked up from reference TRBV5-1 and TRBJ1-1, is KAGVTQTPRYLIKTRGQQVTLSCSPISGHRSVSWYQQTPGQGLQFLFEYFSETQRNKGNFPGRFSGRQFSNSRSEMNVSTLELGDSALYLCASSVGTGGSSEAFFGQGTRLTVV.

The chain uses TRBV4-3 and TRBJ2-3; 12 positions agree with TRBD2. CDR1 is LGHNA and CDR2 is YSLEER in the germline V gene. V was clipped by 0 bases and J by 5 bases; unmatched bases: 3. The CDR3 has 16 amino acids. This chain's CDR3 is CASSQELAGGRDTQYF. DNA of the CDR3: TGCGCCAGCAGCCAAGAGCTAGCGGGGGGGAGAGATACGCAGTATTTT.

The chain uses TRBV30 and TRBJ1-1; possibly TRBD1 for D (5 bases). V gave up 0 bases and J gave up 4 bases, with 12 bases separating them. This CDR3 contains 14 residues. Germline V CDR1 and CDR2: GTSNPN, SVGIG (reference sequence). CDR3 sequence reads: CAWSVGVSGTEAFF. CDR3 coding DNA: TGTGCCTGGAGTGTAGGGGTTTCAGGCACTGAAGCTTTCTTT.

This chain connects TRBV19 to TRBJ1-2; D might be TRBD1 (5 bases). The CDR3 contains 14 residues. Trimming pared 6 bases from V and 6 bases from J, leaving 17 bases between. Germline V gene lookup returns CDR1 LNHDA and CDR2 SQIVND (reference sequence). CDR3 coding DNA: TGTGCCAGTAGGCTGCTTGGGGGGACCGATGGCTACACCTTC. It yields the protein CASRLLGGTDGYTF.

The J gene is TRBJ2-5, the V gene TRBV25-1; tentatively, D is TRBD1 (5 bases). V was shortened by 2 bases and J by 0 bases, with 7 bases between the two germline ends. The length of the CDR3 is 14 residues. Germline V CDR1 and CDR2: MGHDK, SYGVNS. The CDR3 here is CASSEDSYQETQYF. CDR3 sequence (DNA): TGTGCCAGCAGTGAAGACAGTTACCAAGAGACCCAGTACTTC. Filled out from reference TRBV25-1 and TRBJ2-5, the complete variable domain reads EADIYQTPRYLVIGTGKKITLECSQTMGHDKMYWYQQDPGMELHLIHYSYGVNSTEKGDLSSESTVSRIRTEHFPLTLESARPSHTSQYLCASSEDSYQETQYFGPGTRLLVL.

The rearrangement links TRBV9 to TRBJ2-1; D unresolved. Germline lookup yields CDR1 SGDLS and CDR2 YYNGEE. The CDR3 totals 14 residues. With 5 bases removed from V and 0 bases from J, the gap between germline ends came to 9 bases. CDR3: CASRALSSYNEQFF. The CDR3 DNA sequence: TGTGCCAGCAGGGCCTTGAGCTCCTACAATGAGCAGTTCTTC.

The chain links TRBV4-1 to TRBJ1-2; D possibly corresponds to TRBD1 (5 bases). Deletions cut 5 bases from V and 4 bases from J, with 14 bases between. Germline values: CDR1 MGHRA, CDR2 YSYEKL. The CDR3 contains 14 residues. The CDR3 loop is CASSSGGKPYGYTF. As DNA, the CDR3 is TGCGCCAGCAGCAGTGGGGGAAAACCCTATGGCTACACCTTC.

The chain is built from TRBV18 and TRBJ2-5, with 10 bases identical to TRBD1. Germline trimming cut 5 bases from V and 1 base from J; bases unmatched to any gene: 7. Looked up from germline, CDR1 is KGHSH and CDR2 is LQKENI. CDR3 length equals 16 residues. CDR3 nucleotide sequence: TGTGCCAGCTCATCCTTCCGGGACAGGGGCCAAGAGACCCAGTACTTC. Translating it yields CASSSFRDRGQETQYF.

The CDR3 region is CASRRTGFGYTF. CDR3 DNA sequence: TGTGCCAGCAGAAGGACAGGGTTCGGCTACACCTTC. V is TRBV6-1 and J is TRBJ1-2, with 8 positions matching TRBD1. This CDR3 is 12 amino acids long. Germline CDR1 MNHNS, CDR2 SASEGT. The V gene end was trimmed by 6 bases and the J gene end by 8 bases; junction bases not matched to a gene: 5.

The CDR3 here is CASRLGGPSGNTIYF. The DNA of the CDR3 is TGTGCCAGCAGATTAGGGGGGCCGTCTGGAAACACCATATATTTT. The rearrangement links TRBV6-5 to TRBJ1-3, with D perhaps TRBD1 (6 bases). The germline gives CDR1 MNHEY, CDR2 SVGAGI. The CDR3 length is 15 residues. The ends were cut back, 6 bases at V and 1 base at J, with 13 bases in the middle.

The rearrangement links TRBV19 to TRBJ1-2, with 7 bases fitting TRBD1. The CDR3 sequence is 14 residues long. Trimming took 8 bases from V and 8 from J; bases not matched to a gene: 14. Per the germline V gene, CDR1 is LNHDA and CDR2 is SQIVND (reference sequence). CDR3 in DNA: TGTGCCAGTCGTGACAGGGAAGTCTCCCAAGGCTACACCTTC. Residues: CASRDREVSQGYTF.

The V and J genes are TRBV19 and TRBJ2-3, with 8 bases matching TRBD2. Germline values: CDR1 LNHDA, CDR2 SQIVND (reference sequence). The junction had 14 bases not matched to a gene; V was cut back by 6 bases and J by 6 bases. CDR3 length: 16 amino acids. CDR3 sequence: CASSPALTAGVDTQYF. CDR3 coding DNA: TGTGCCAGTAGCCCAGCGTTGACAGCGGGAGTGGATACGCAGTATTTT.

This clone was seen a handful of times. This rearrangement joins TRBV5-4 to TRBJ1-1; D perhaps matches TRBD1 (6 bases). Between the trimmed V and J ends, which lost 3 bases and 1 base, there was a span of 16 bases. Germline assignment: CDR1 SGHNT and CDR2 YYREEE (reference sequence). CDR3 length: 16 residues. The CDR3 is CASSSRTTGGNTEAFF. The CDR3 region has the DNA TGTGCCAGCAGCTCGCGGACGACAGGCGGGAACACTGAAGCTTTCTTT.

The rearrangement uses TRBV7-2 and TRBJ2-5, with D tentatively TRBD1 (5 bases). The CDR3 is made up of 13 amino acids. Trimming took 2 bases from V and 5 from J, leaving 9 bases between them. Germline V gene data show CDR1 as SGHTA and CDR2 as FQGNSA. The chain's CDR3 is CASSLWTSETQYF. CDR3 coding DNA: TGTGCCAGCAGCTTATGGACAAGTGAGACCCAGTACTTC.

The chain carries TRBV2 and TRBJ1-1; no reliable D call. Trimming took off 5 bases at V and 9 bases at J, with 19 bases between the two ends. Germline lookup yields CDR1 SNHLY and CDR2 FYNNEI. The CDR3 runs 14 residues. CDR3 residues: CASSPDGKKNKAFF. The CDR3 DNA reads as TGTGCCAGCAGTCCGGACGGAAAAAAGAACAAAGCTTTCTTT.

This sequence joins TRBV10-3 and TRBJ2-5; D is tentatively TRBD1 or TRBD2 (5 bases each). Germline V gene lookup returns CDR1 ENHRY and CDR2 SYGVKD. V lost 10 bases to trimming and J lost 1 base, with 16 bases between them. This CDR3 is built from 14 residues. The CDR3 DNA reads TGTGCCAGCGCTCCAGGGAGTATCCAAGAGACCCAGTACTTC. Translating it yields CASAPGSIQETQYF.

This clone was found a few times. The chain links TRBV7-9 to TRBJ1-1; D unresolved. The germline V and J ends were trimmed by 5 bases and 1 base, with 11 bases remaining between them. Germline CDR1 is SEHNR and CDR2 is FQNEAQ (reference sequence). CDR3 length equals 14 residues. Here the CDR3 DNA reads TGTGCCAGCAGCCGCAGGACGGAGAACACTGAAGCTTTCTTT. It codes for CASSRRTENTEAFF.

This clone was observed a few times. This chain links TRBV9 with TRBJ1-1; D not resolved. There are 13 residues in the CDR3. CDR1 is SGDLS and CDR2 is YYNGEE in the germline V gene. Trimming shortened V by 3 bases and J by 3 bases, and 9 bases separated the two germline ends. CDR3 bases: TGTGCCAGCAGCGGTGATCCCCACACTGAAGCTTTCTTT. Protein product: CASSGDPHTEAFF.

V usage is TRBV29-1 and J usage is TRBJ1-2; 8 positions agree with TRBD1. Germline-derived CDR1 and CDR2 are SQVTM and ANQGSEA. V shed 8 bases and J 5 bases; nucleotides not matched to a gene: 4. CDR3 length: 11 residues. The CDR3 sequence is CSTRTGYGYTF. DNA for the CDR3: TGCAGCACTCGGACAGGGTATGGCTACACCTTC.

The chain recombines TRBV5-5 with TRBJ2-1, with D perhaps TRBD1 (6 bases). Trimming pared 0 bases from V and 7 bases from J, leaving 14 bases between. This CDR3 has 15 amino acids. Germline V CDR1 and CDR2: SGHKS, YYEKEE (reference sequence). The DNA of the CDR3 is TGTGCCAGCAGCTTGGTGGGAACAACAGGGAATGAGCAGTTCTTC. Its protein product is CASSLVGTTGNEQFF. Variable domain in full (rest from reference TRBV5-5 and TRBJ2-1): DAGVTQSPTHLIKTRGQQVTLRCSPISGHKSVSWYQQVLGQGPQFIFQYYEKEERGRGNFPDRFSARQFPNYSSELNVNALLLGDSALYLCASSLVGTTGNEQFFGPGTRLTVL.

A single count supports this clone. This chain connects TRBV5-1 to TRBJ2-7, with D hard to call. Germline CDR1 reads SGHRS; CDR2 reads YFSETQ. The CDR3 runs 13 residues. V was cut by 1 base and J by 5 bases, with 10 bases left in between. CDR3 sequence reads: CASSLSLLDEQYF. The CDR3 coding sequence is TGCGCCAGCAGCTTGAGCCTTCTGGACGAGCAGTACTTC.

The rearrangement joins TRBV2 to TRBJ1-2, with 7 positions matching TRBD1. Germline loops: CDR1 SNHLY, CDR2 FYNNEI. With 8 bases clipped from V and 8 bases from J, the junction kept 14 bases outside the gene matches. The CDR3 loop spans 14 amino acids. DNA for the CDR3: TGTGCCAGCCAGATCGAGACAGGGTTTAGGGGCTACACCTTC. Amino acid sequence: CASQIETGFRGYTF.

The J gene is TRBJ2-6, the V gene TRBV15; D is perhaps TRBD2 (7 bases). The length of the CDR3 is 15 residues. With 4 bases removed from V and 6 bases from J, the gap between germline ends came to 13 bases. Germline CDR1 reads LNHNV; CDR2 reads YYDKDF (reference sequence). The CDR3 DNA reads TGTGCCACCAGCACTGAAGGGGGGGAGGCCAACGTCCTGACTTTC. Protein sequence: CATSTEGGEANVLTF.

V and J are TRBV5-1 and TRBJ2-3; D might be TRBD2 (5 bases). V lost 6 bases and J lost 2, with 13 bases in between. CDR3 length equals 14 residues. Germline assignment: CDR1 SGHRS and CDR2 YFSETQ. CDR3 DNA sequence: TGCGCCAGCACCCCGGGGTTTATCACAGATACGCAGTATTTT. It codes for CASTPGFITDTQYF.

The chain carries TRBV18 and TRBJ1-2, with 10 bases fitting TRBD1. This CDR3 has 15 amino acids. J gave up 4 bases and V 5 bases, and 7 bases lay outside the gene matches. CDR1 is KGHSH and CDR2 is LQKENI in the germline V gene. The CDR3, as DNA: TGTGCCAGCTCAGACCGGGACAGGGGAAGCTATGGCTACACCTTC. Residues: CASSDRDRGSYGYTF.